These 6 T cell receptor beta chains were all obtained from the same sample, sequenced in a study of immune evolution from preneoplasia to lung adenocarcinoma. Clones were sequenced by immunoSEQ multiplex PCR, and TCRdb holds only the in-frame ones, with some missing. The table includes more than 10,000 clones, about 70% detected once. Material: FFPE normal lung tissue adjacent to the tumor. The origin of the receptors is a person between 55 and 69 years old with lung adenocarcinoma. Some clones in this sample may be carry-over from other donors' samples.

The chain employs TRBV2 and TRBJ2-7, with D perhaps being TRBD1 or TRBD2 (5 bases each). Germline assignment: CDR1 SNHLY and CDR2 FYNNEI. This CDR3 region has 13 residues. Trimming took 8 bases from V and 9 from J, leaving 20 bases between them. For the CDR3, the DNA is TGTGCCAGCGTGATGGGCGCCGGGACCGGGCAGTACTTC. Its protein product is CASVMGAGTGQYF.

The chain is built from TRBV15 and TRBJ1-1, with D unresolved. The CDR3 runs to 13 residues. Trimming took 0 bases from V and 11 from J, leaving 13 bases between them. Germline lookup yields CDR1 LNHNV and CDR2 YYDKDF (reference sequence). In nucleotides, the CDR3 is TGTGCCACCAGCAGAGATTCAGCAGGTGGGGCTTTCTTT. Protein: CATSRDSAGGAFF.

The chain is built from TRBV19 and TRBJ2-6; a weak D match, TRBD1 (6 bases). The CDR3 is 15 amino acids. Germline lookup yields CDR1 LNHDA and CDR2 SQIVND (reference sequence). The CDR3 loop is CDMGAWGSGANVLTF. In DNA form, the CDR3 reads TGTGACATGGGGGCCTGGGGCTCTGGGGCCAACGTCCTGACTTTC.

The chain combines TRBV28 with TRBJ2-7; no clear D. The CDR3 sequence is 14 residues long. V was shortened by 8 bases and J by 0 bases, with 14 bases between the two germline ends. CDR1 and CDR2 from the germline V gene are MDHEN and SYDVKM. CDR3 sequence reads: CASLDPKSSYEQYF. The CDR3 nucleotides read TGTGCCAGCCTGGACCCGAAAAGCTCCTACGAGCAGTACTTC.

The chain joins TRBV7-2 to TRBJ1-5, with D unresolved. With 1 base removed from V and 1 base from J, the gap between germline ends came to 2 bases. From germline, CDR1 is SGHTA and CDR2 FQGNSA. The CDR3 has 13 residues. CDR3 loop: CASSLDSNQPQHF. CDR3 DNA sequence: TGTGCCAGCAGCTTAGACAGCAATCAGCCCCAGCATTTT.

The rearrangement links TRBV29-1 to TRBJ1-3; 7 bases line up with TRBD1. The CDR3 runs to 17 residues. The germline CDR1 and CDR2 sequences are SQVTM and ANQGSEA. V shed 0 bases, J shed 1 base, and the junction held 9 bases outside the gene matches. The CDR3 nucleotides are TGCAGCGTTGAAGAGCACGTATTGACAGGGTCTGGAAACACCATATATTTT. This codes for CSVEEHVLTGSGNTIYF.